This T cell receptor beta chain was sequenced during a study of blood T cell repertoires in COVID-19 (TCRdb year 2020). Regarding the research as a whole: Samples from collaborators originated in the United States, Italy and Spain and spanned both the acute and convalescent phases of COVID-19. The material from the prospective study consisted of cDNA or gDNA derived from T cells, B-cell-depleted T cells, or PBMCs. Deeply sampled blood TCRbeta repertoires from subjects exposed to, actively infected with, or recovered from COVID-19 were included in the dataset. The repertoires were made available in a free public database intended to serve as a resource for research on the immune response to SARS-CoV-2. The samples were drawn from the first 160 participants of the ongoing ImmuneRACE study and from over 950 subjects provided by 6 global collaborators. Nearly every sample came with metadata listing a de-identified subject ID, COVID-19 status, age in years and sex. Where HLA class I and class II types were available, the types were taken from metadata supplied by the sample provider, not from assay-based typing.

Participants in the prospective study were enrolled through a virtual design, were aged roughly 18 to 100 years, and lived in 20 to 30 United States geographic areas. Cohort assignment in the prospective study relied on participant-reported clinical history from a screening survey and a study questionnaire. Exposed participants were defined as having been in contact with someone with a PCR-confirmed or clinician-diagnosed COVID-19 case within 2 weeks of study entry. Mobile phlebotomists in the prospective study collected whole blood, serum and a nasopharyngeal or oropharyngeal swab from every participant. Participants in the prospective study had the option to provide additional blood draws and questionnaires over a roughly 2-month period. Before DNA extraction, blood samples from the prospective study were shipped at room temperature or frozen. The full study reports these points: The amount of clinical and demographic metadata varied by source and participant and was provided uncurated.

The germline V gene provides CDR1 MNHEY and CDR2 SVGAGI. The germline ends are 7 bases apart after V is trimmed by 8 bases and J by 2 bases. The cysteine opens and the phenylalanine closes a CDR3 of 11 amino acids. CDR3 DNA is the only sequence kept; it has 33 bases, read in frame from the first base. Comments on this clone: Its antigen remains undetermined. Base qualities are missing; no much larger clone stands one base away. The sample has other DNA sequences that encode this CDR3 too.

TCRbeta CDR3 regions were amplified from genomic DNA by means of the immunoSEQ Assay, a bias-controlled multiplex PCR. Per the original workflow: Within the assay, amplification of reference gene primers was used to estimate how many nucleated cells each sample contained. Sequence reads were collapsed and filtered to measure the absolute abundance of every unique TCRbeta CDR3 rearrangement. For each sample, productive Simpson clonality was calculated by taking the square root of Simpson's diversity index across productive rearrangements. Entries here come from immuneACCESS through TCRdb and include only in-frame sequences with V and J called. Some clones fail to appear in such tables; in the studies checked, an unresolved V gene covers under half of the shortfall, and the cause of the remainder is unknown. That table supplies the V and J calls and clone size; D and trimming were determined from the DNA. Across this sample there are 300,000 to 350,000 clones, with almost 90% seen only once. Approximately 1% of the sample belongs to the ten largest clones.

The sequenced sample consisted of PBMCs or T cells enriched from blood (not recorded which). The clonotype was recovered from a woman aged 25 to 39 who had been exposed to COVID-19. The chain employs TRBV6-5 and TRBJ2-7; D gene: possibly TRBD2, on 5 matching bases. The sequence in DNA is TGTGCCAGCGGGAGCGCCTACGAGCAGTACTTC. This gives the protein CASGSAYEQYF.